This T cell receptor beta chain was sequenced during a study of beta chain features in type 1 diabetes. For this clone: The antigen remains undetermined.

Study-wide findings and caveats: There was a possibility that cDNA sequencing over-represented cells with high TCR expression.

All of the isolated RNA was reverse transcribed, so expressed TCRB transcripts were sequenced. Method: immunoSEQ multiplex PCR; TCRdb's copy keeps in-frame clones and lacks some. The table has 350,000 or so clones, about 20% seen once. Germline CDR1 and CDR2: SEHNR and FQNEAQ (reference sequence). Trimming removed 5 bases from V and 0 bases from J; junction bases left unmatched: 6. There are 15 residues in the CDR3. The chain is built from TRBV7-9 and TRBJ2-7, with 8 bases fitting TRBD2. The material sequenced was naive CD4+ T cells from blood. The receptor's source is a woman aged 18 to 35 in good health. This chain's CDR3 is CASSTTSGNSYEQYF. The DNA for the CDR3 is TGTGCCAGCAGCACAACTAGCGGCAACTCCTACGAGCAGTACTTC.